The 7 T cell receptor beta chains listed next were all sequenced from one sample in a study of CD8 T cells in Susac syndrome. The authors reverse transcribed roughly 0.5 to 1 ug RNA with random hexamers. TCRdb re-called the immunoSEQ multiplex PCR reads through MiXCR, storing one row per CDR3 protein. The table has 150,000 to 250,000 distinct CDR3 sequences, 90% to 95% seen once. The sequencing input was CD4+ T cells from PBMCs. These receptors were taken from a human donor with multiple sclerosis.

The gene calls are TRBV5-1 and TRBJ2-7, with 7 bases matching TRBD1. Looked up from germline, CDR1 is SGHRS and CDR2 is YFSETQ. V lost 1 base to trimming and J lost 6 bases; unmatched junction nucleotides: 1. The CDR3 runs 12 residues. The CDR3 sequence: CASSLTGVEQYF. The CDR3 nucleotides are TGCGCCAGCAGCTTGACAGGGGTCGAGCAGTACTTC.

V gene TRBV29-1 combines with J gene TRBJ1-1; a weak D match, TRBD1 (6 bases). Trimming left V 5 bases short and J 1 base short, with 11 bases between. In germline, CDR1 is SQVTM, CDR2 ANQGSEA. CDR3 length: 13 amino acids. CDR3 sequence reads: CSVIKQGNTEAFF. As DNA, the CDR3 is TGCAGCGTTATAAAACAGGGGAACACTGAAGCTTTCTTT.

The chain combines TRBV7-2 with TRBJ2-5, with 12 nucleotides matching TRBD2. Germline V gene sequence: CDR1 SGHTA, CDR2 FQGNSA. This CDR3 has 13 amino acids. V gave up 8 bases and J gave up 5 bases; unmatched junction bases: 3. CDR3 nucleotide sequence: TGTGCCAGCTCTAGCGGGAGGGTGGAGACCCAGTACTTC. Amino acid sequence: CASSSGRVETQYF.

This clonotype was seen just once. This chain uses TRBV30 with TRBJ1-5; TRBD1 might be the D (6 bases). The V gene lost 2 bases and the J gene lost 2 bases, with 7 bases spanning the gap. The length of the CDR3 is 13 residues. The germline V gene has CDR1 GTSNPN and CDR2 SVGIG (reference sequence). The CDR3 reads CAWSHRGNQPQHF. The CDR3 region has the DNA TGTGCCTGGAGTCACAGGGGCAATCAGCCCCAGCATTTT.

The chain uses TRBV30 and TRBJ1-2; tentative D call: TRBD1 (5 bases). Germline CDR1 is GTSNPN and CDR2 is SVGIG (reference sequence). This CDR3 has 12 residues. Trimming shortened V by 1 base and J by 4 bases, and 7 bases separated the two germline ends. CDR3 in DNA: TGTGCCTGGAGTGAGGGGTTCTATGGCTACACCTTC. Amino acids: CAWSEGFYGYTF.

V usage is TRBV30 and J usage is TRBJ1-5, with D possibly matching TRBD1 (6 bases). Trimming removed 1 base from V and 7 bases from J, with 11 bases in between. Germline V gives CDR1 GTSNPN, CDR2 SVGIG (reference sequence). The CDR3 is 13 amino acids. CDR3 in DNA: TGTGCCTGGAGTGCACAGGGCCGACAGCCCCAGCATTTT. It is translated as CAWSAQGRQPQHF.

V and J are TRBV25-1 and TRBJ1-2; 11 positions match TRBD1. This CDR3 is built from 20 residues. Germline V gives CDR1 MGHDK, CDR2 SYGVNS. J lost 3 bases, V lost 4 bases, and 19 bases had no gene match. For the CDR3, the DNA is TGTGCCAGCAGTGCCCTGGGGACTCCGGGACAGGGGGTCTCGGACTATGGCTACACCTTC. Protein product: CASSALGTPGQGVSDYGYTF.